Presented here are 21 T cell receptor beta chains from one specimen sequenced in a study of CD8 T cells in ankylosing spondylitis. Study results and limitations: For ankylosing spondylitis blood, a TCR beta motif of several highly homologous variants appeared characteristic.

Their target antigens are unknown. MiXCR was run by TCRdb on the 5' RACE reads, yielding one entry per CDR3 protein. The data contain roughly 700,000 distinct CDR3 sequences, roughly 20% of them singletons. Specimen: blood, either unsorted or a sorted T cell fraction (not recorded which). The receptors here all came from a male donor with ankylosing spondylitis.

The gene calls are TRBV29-1 and TRBJ1-2; 9 bases line up with TRBD1. CDR1 is SQVTM and CDR2 is ANQGSEA in the germline V gene. The length of the CDR3 is 13 residues. V was pared by 7 bases and J by 2 bases, with 5 bases of the junction left unmatched. Here the CDR3 DNA reads TGCAGCGCCAACGACAGGGGGAACTATGGCTACACCTTC. Amino acids: CSANDRGNYGYTF.

This clonotype was counted only a few times. The chain combines TRBV28 with TRBJ2-7, with no clear D. Trimming left V 3 bases short and J 0 bases short, with 9 bases between. The V gene's germline CDR1 is MDHEN and CDR2 SYDVKM. The CDR3 loop spans 14 amino acids. This CDR3 reads CASSFASPSYEQYF. DNA of the CDR3: TGTGCCAGCAGTTTCGCCAGTCCCTCCTACGAGCAGTACTTC.

The V call is TRBV30, the J call TRBJ1-1; a possible D gene is TRBD1 (5 bases). V was pared by 5 bases and J by 3 bases, with 7 bases between. The CDR3 consists of 11 residues. The germline gives CDR1 GTSNPN, CDR2 SVGIG (reference sequence). The CDR3 protein is CAWVGDTEAFF. The CDR3 nucleotides read TGTGCCTGGGTGGGGGACACTGAAGCTTTCTTT.

The J gene is TRBJ2-4, the V gene TRBV6-2 or TRBV6-3; the D gene is possibly TRBD1 (6 bases). The CDR3 is made up of 18 amino acids. The germline V gene has CDR1 MNHEY and CDR2 SVGEGT. The V and J ends lost 6 bases and 0 bases respectively, with 21 bases between them. The CDR3 sequence: CASSHPWTELIAKNIQYF. The DNA for the CDR3 is TGTGCCAGCAGCCACCCTTGGACAGAGCTTATAGCCAAAAACATTCAGTACTTC.

V usage is TRBV3-1 and J usage is TRBJ2-3; 9 nucleotides match TRBD2. V shed 0 bases and J 8 bases; nucleotides not matched to a gene: 6. CDR1 and CDR2 from the germline V gene are LGHDT and YNNKEL (reference sequence). This CDR3 comprises 15 residues. CDR3 sequence (DNA): TGTGCCAGCAGCCAAGACCAGCGGGGGGCAGGTACGCAGTATTTT. Its protein is CASSQDQRGAGTQYF.

This clonotype was counted at least ten times. A much larger clone lies one base from this, so it may be a read error. The gene calls are TRBV12-3 or TRBV12-4 and TRBJ1-1; D gene unclear. CDR3 length: 19 amino acids. This chain's CDR3 is CACSSVRLFLGGRNTEAFF. The DNA of the CDR3 is TGTGCCTGCAGTTCGGTGCGACTCTTCCTGGGCGGGAGGAACACTGAAGCTTTCTTT.

This clonotype turned up a few times. V and J are TRBV29-1 and TRBJ1-1; D gene ambiguous. Between the trimmed V and J ends, which lost 0 bases and 0 bases, there was a span of 5 bases. Germline-derived CDR1 and CDR2 are SQVTM and ANQGSEA. The CDR3 is made up of 13 amino acids. CDR3 loop: CSVEEQMNTEAFF. DNA of the CDR3: TGCAGCGTTGAAGAGCAGATGAACACTGAAGCTTTCTTT.

This clonotype was found many times. The rearrangement joins TRBV27 to TRBJ2-2; no firm D call. The germline gives CDR1 MNHEY, CDR2 SMNVEV (reference sequence). The V gene lost 1 base and the J gene lost 6 bases, with 9 bases spanning the gap. The CDR3 length is 14 residues. For the CDR3, the DNA is TGTGCCAGCAGTTTATTCAACGGCGCCGGGGAGCTGTTTTTT. Translated, it gives CASSLFNGAGELFF.

The chain is built from TRBV5-1 and TRBJ2-7; 8 bases map to TRBD1. V gave up 4 bases and J gave up 4 bases; unmatched junction bases: 13. The CDR3 is made up of 16 amino acids. Germline V lookup: CDR1 SGHRS, CDR2 YFSETQ. In nucleotides, the CDR3 is TGCGCCAGCAGCCACGGCGACAGGGGCCGGAGGTACGAGCAGTACTTC. This encodes CASSHGDRGRRYEQYF.

V is TRBV6-5 and J is TRBJ1-1; no firm D call. The germline V gene has CDR1 MNHEY and CDR2 SVGAGI. The V gene lost 0 bases and the J gene lost 0 bases, with 8 bases spanning the gap. This CDR3 spans 15 amino acids. CDR3 coding DNA: TGTGCCAGCAGTTACTCCTGGCAAATGAACACTGAAGCTTTCTTT. Protein: CASSYSWQMNTEAFF.

The chain combines TRBV30 with TRBJ2-1, with D perhaps TRBD2 (5 bases). The germline gives CDR1 GTSNPN, CDR2 SVGIG (reference sequence). This CDR3 is built from 15 residues. Trimming stripped 1 base from V and 0 bases from J, with 10 bases between. This CDR3 is CAWSGLASSYNEQFF. CDR3 sequence (DNA): TGTGCCTGGAGTGGGCTAGCCTCCTCCTACAATGAGCAGTTCTTC.

This chain joins TRBV25-1 and TRBJ1-5; D is possibly TRBD1 (5 bases). The V end was cut by 3 bases, the J end by 6 bases, with 12 bases between. The CDR3 is 14 amino acids. CDR1 MGHDK and CDR2 SYGVNS come from the germline V gene. For the CDR3, the DNA is TGTGCCAGCAGTGATTGGGGGGGGGGTCAGCCCCAGCATTTT. Translating gives CASSDWGGGQPQHF.

V gene TRBV20-1 combines with J gene TRBJ2-1, with TRBD1 as a possible D gene (5 bases). Trimming removed 2 bases from V and 7 bases from J, with 15 bases in between. CDR3 size: 14 residues. The germline gives CDR1 DFQATT, CDR2 SNEGSKA (reference sequence). CDR3 protein: CSARIRATMNEQFF. CDR3 nucleotide sequence: TGCAGTGCTAGAATCAGGGCAACGATGAATGAGCAGTTCTTC.

This clonotype was counted a few times. This CDR3 is CSASRDRGRYTGELFF. The CDR3 DNA is TGCAGTGCTTCGCGAGACAGGGGGCGATACACCGGGGAGCTGTTTTTT. The J gene is TRBJ2-2, the V gene TRBV20-1; 10 bases agree with TRBD1. Unmatched junction bases numbered 9, after V lost 5 bases and J lost 3 bases. The CDR3 spans 16 residues. The germline V gene encodes CDR1 DFQATT and CDR2 SNEGSKA (reference sequence).

The CDR3 here is CASRQGVTLSGNTIYF. The CDR3 region has the DNA TGTGCCAGCAGACAGGGAGTAACACTATCTGGAAACACCATATATTTT. The chain joins TRBV12-3 or TRBV12-4 to TRBJ1-3; possible D gene TRBD1, 6 bases. V was pared by 6 bases and J by 1 base, with 16 bases between. The CDR3 is 16 residues long.

This clonotype has more than one count but fewer than ten. The gene calls are TRBV4-1 and TRBJ2-7, with D tentatively TRBD1 or TRBD2 (7 bases each). The V end lost 0 bases, the J end lost 2 bases, and 11 bases lay between the germline ends. There are 15 residues in the CDR3. Looked up from germline, CDR1 is MGHRA and CDR2 is YSYEKL. The CDR3: CASSQDSGGAYEQYF. CDR3 nucleotide sequence: TGCGCCAGCAGCCAAGATTCAGGGGGGGCCTACGAGCAGTACTTC.

This clonotype was seen a few times. The chain is built from TRBV10-3 and TRBJ2-7; perhaps D is TRBD1 or TRBD2 (5 bases each). Per germline, CDR1 ENHRY and CDR2 SYGVKD. This CDR3 contains 13 residues. Trimming removed 0 bases from V and 5 bases from J, with 8 bases in between. The CDR3 nucleotides are TGTGCCATCAGTGAGTCCGGGACGGACGAGCAGTACTTC. It yields the protein CAISESGTDEQYF.

The chain has TRBV4-2 and TRBJ2-7; D gene unclear. This CDR3 has 17 residues. In germline, CDR1 is LGHNA, CDR2 YNFKEQ. V lost 0 bases and J lost 1, with 16 bases in between. Written as DNA, the CDR3 is TGTGCCAGCAGCCAAGATGTAACGTTATCAGGATCCTACGAGCAGTACTTC. Translating gives CASSQDVTLSGSYEQYF.

The chain carries TRBV6-1 and TRBJ1-5; D is uncertain. Germline V CDR1 and CDR2: MNHNS, SASEGT. CDR3 length equals 11 residues. Deletions cut 2 bases from V and 9 bases from J, with 5 bases between. In DNA form, the CDR3 reads TGTGCCAGCAGTGAAAGTGGGCCCCAGCATTTT. It is translated as CASSESGPQHF.

This clonotype was seen repeatedly, ten times or more. The chain couples TRBV6-5 to TRBJ2-3, with TRBD2 matching 8 bases. V gave up 2 bases and J gave up 0 bases; unmatched junction bases: 4. This CDR3 is built from 16 residues. CDR1 MNHEY and CDR2 SVGAGI come from the germline V gene. The CDR3 DNA is TGTGCCAGCAGTTACGAACTAGCGGCTAGCACAGATACGCAGTATTTT. Protein: CASSYELAASTDTQYF.

The chain recombines TRBV4-3 with TRBJ2-3, with TRBD1 identical over 8 bases. This CDR3 is built from 15 residues. Per the germline V gene, CDR1 is LGHNA and CDR2 is YSLEER. The V gene end was trimmed by 3 bases and the J gene end by 2 bases; junction bases not matched to a gene: 4. The CDR3 DNA reads TGCGCCAGCAGCCACCGACAGGGGCCCACAGATACGCAGTATTTT. Protein product: CASSHRQGPTDTQYF.